This T cell receptor (beta chain) was captured in a study of CXCR3-negative and CXCR3-positive naive CD8 T cells. With respect to this clonotype: Its antigen remains unknown.

Study results and caveats: Comparison of naive cells showed more hydrophobic TRB CDR3s in CXCR3-positive than in CXCR3-negative naive cells.

5' RACE that incorporated UMI labels was used to prepare the TRB cDNA libraries. TCRdb reanalyzed the 5' RACE reads and collapses them to one entry per CDR3 protein, without DNA. The sample table sets out under 85,000 distinct CDR3 sequences. The CDR3 extends over 15 amino acids. Germline V gene data show CDR1 as MDHEN and CDR2 as SYDVKM. The chain has TRBV28 and TRBJ2-3; TCRdb's D call of TRBD2 is untestable without DNA. This TCR was sampled from a human donor in good health. Some clones in this sample may be carry-over from other donors' samples. The sequencing sample was made of naive CXCR3+ CD8+ T cells from blood. Subset reported: CD45RO-CCR7+CD27+CD95- naive CD8+ T cells expressing CXCR3 (TNR3+). CDR3 region: CASSPARYGTDTQYF.